A single sample is the source of the 23 T cell receptor beta chains below, sequenced in a study of T cells in Graves' hyperthyroidism and ophthalmopathy. The TCR beta CDR3 regions underwent amplification using RNA transcripts as the source. The HTBI primer set served for first-round RT-PCR of the TCR CDR3. One entry per CDR3 protein results from TCRdb running MiXCR on the multiplex PCR reads. The sample has 500,000 or so distinct CDR3 sequences, roughly 18% seen once. Sequenced material: blood. Source of these receptors: a woman aged 18-29 years with Graves' ophthalmopathy.

This clonotype was seen at least ten times. The chain is built from TRBV30 and TRBJ1-1; 8 nucleotides line up with TRBD1. CDR3 size: 13 residues. V lost 4 bases and J lost 11; bases outside the gene matches: 12. Germline CDR1 and CDR2: GTSNPN and SVGIG (reference sequence). The CDR3 region is CAWTITTGGNAFF. In DNA form, the CDR3 reads TGTGCCTGGACCATAACCACAGGGGGGAACGCTTTCTTT.

This clonotype was picked up a small number of times. The J gene is TRBJ1-5, the V gene TRBV20-1; TRBD1 aligns across 8 bases. This CDR3 is 16 amino acids long. The germline V gene has CDR1 DFQATT and CDR2 SNEGSKA (reference sequence). Trimming took 0 bases from V and 4 from J; bases not matched to a gene: 8. DNA for the CDR3: TGCAGTGCTAGAGATTGGAGACAGGGGACAAATCAGCCCCAGCATTTT. Translation gives CSARDWRQGTNQPQHF.

The rearrangement uses TRBV15 and TRBJ2-1, with TRBD2 as a possible D gene (6 bases). In germline, CDR1 is LNHNV, CDR2 YYDKDF (reference sequence). The CDR3 is 16 amino acids. The V end lost 5 bases, the J end lost 0 bases, and 14 bases lay between the germline ends. This CDR3 is CATSHLASSSYNEQFF. Written as DNA, the CDR3 is TGTGCCACCAGCCACCTAGCGTCTAGCTCCTACAATGAGCAGTTCTTC.

This chain connects TRBV20-1 to TRBJ1-1; 8 nucleotides match TRBD1. The CDR3 covers 12 residues. Germline assignment: CDR1 DFQATT and CDR2 SNEGSKA (reference sequence). In nucleotides, the CDR3 is TGCAGAGGTCAGGGGGCTGTGACTGAAGCTTTCTTT. Protein sequence: CRGQGAVTEAFF.

This chain uses TRBV24-1 with TRBJ2-1, with TRBD2 identical over 10 bases. This CDR3 has 15 amino acids. After removal of 6 bases from V and 2 bases from J, the junction contained 3 bases not matched to a gene. Germline V CDR1 and CDR2: KGHDR, SFDVKD. This CDR3 reads CATSSGRGTYNEQFF. The DNA for the CDR3 is TGTGCCACCAGTAGCGGGAGGGGGACCTACAATGAGCAGTTCTTC.

The sample holds a few counts of this clonotype. V usage is TRBV5-1 and J usage is TRBJ1-3; unclear D gene. The germline V gene has CDR1 SGHRS and CDR2 YFSETQ. This CDR3 contains 13 residues. The ends were cut back, 6 bases at V and 1 base at J, with 8 bases in the middle. CDR3 residues: CASKGGSGNTIYF. CDR3 sequence (DNA): TGCGCCAGCAAGGGAGGGTCTGGAAACACCATATATTTT.

There are many counts of this clonotype. The rearrangement links TRBV2 to TRBJ1-2; 7 bases align to TRBD1. After removal of 1 base from V and 8 bases from J, the junction contained 7 bases not matched to a gene. The CDR3 is 14 residues long. Germline V lookup: CDR1 SNHLY, CDR2 FYNNEI. CDR3 sequence reads: CASSEGSTGVGYTF. CDR3 coding DNA: TGTGCCAGCAGTGAAGGCTCTACAGGGGTCGGCTACACCTTC.

This chain links TRBV6-1 with TRBJ2-1; D perhaps matches TRBD2 (7 bases). Germline CDR1 is MNHNS and CDR2 is SASEGT. Trimming shortened V by 3 bases and J by 0 bases, and 9 bases separated the two germline ends. The length of the CDR3 is 15 residues. The CDR3 protein is CASSDGGRSYNEQFF. DNA of the CDR3: TGTGCCAGCAGTGACGGGGGGCGCTCCTACAATGAGCAGTTCTTC.

The gene calls are TRBV2 and TRBJ1-1; 10 bases map to TRBD1. Unmatched junction bases numbered 4, after V lost 6 bases and J lost 0 bases. This CDR3 has 15 residues. CDR1 and CDR2 (germline): SNHLY, FYNNEI. CDR3 nucleotides: TGTGCCAGCAGGTGGGACAGGGGCATGAACACTGAAGCTTTCTTT. It yields the protein CASRWDRGMNTEAFF.

Many counts were recorded for this clonotype. The J gene is TRBJ2-1, the V gene TRBV28; D gene unclear. The CDR3 sequence is 13 residues long. Germline V lookup: CDR1 MDHEN, CDR2 SYDVKM. Trimming stripped 6 bases from V and 6 bases from J, with 12 bases between. The CDR3 loop reads CASSQDNPNEQFF. The CDR3 DNA sequence: TGTGCCAGCAGCCAAGACAACCCCAATGAGCAGTTCTTC.

This clonotype was counted many times. This chain connects TRBV27 to TRBJ2-1; TRBD2 might be the D (5 bases). Per germline, CDR1 MNHEY and CDR2 SMNVEV (reference sequence). Trimming removed 9 bases from V and 7 bases from J, with 16 bases in between. The CDR3 contains 13 residues. For the CDR3, the DNA is TGTGCCAGTCTAGGCCTAGCCGGTAATGAGCAGTTCTTC. This encodes CASLGLAGNEQFF.

This clonotype has a handful of counts. This chain uses TRBV4-2 with TRBJ1-2, with 9 bases identical to TRBD1. Germline CDR1 and CDR2: LGHNA and YNFKEQ. The CDR3 length is 18 residues. V dropped 0 bases and J dropped 5; count of bases not matched to a gene: 13. CDR3 in DNA: TGTGCCAGCAGCCAAGAAGGACTGGGGACAGGGCTCTCTTATGGCTACACCTTC. Translation gives CASSQEGLGTGLSYGYTF.

This clonotype appeared many times. The genes are TRBV7-2 and TRBJ2-1; the D is unclear. V lost 2 bases to trimming and J lost 0 bases, with 14 bases between them. CDR1 is SGHTA and CDR2 is FQGNSA in the germline V gene. The CDR3 runs 17 residues. The CDR3 nucleotides read TGTGCCAGCAGCTTATATACCCACGGGCTCTCCTACAATGAGCAGTTCTTC. It yields the protein CASSLYTHGLSYNEQFF. The full variable domain, in which reference TRBV7-2 and TRBJ2-1 provide the parts outside the CDR3, is GAGVSQSPSNKVTEKGKDVELRCDPISGHTALYWYRQSLGQGLEFLIYFQGNSAPDKSGLPSDRFSAERTGGSVSTLTIQRTQQEDSAVYLCASSLYTHGLSYNEQFFGPGTRLTVL.

This clonotype was counted at least ten times. The chain links TRBV20-1 to TRBJ2-7; TRBD2 matches at 12 bases. Germline V lookup: CDR1 DFQATT, CDR2 SNEGSKA (reference sequence). Trimming took 0 bases from V and 0 from J; bases not matched to a gene: 3. The CDR3 sequence is 16 residues long. CDR3 sequence: CSARETSGRPSYEQYF. DNA of the CDR3: TGCAGTGCTAGAGAAACTAGCGGGAGGCCCTCCTACGAGCAGTACTTC.

This clonotype appeared once. Since a much larger clone is just one base distant, this may be a read error. The gene calls are TRBV11-2 and TRBJ1-3; 9 positions match TRBD1. The CDR3 is made up of 13 amino acids. Germline lookup yields CDR1 SGHAT and CDR2 FQNNGV. The CDR3 protein is CASSQDRGNTICF. CDR3 in DNA: TGTGCCAGCAGCCAGGACAGGGGAAACACCATATGTTTT.

This clonotype occurred many times. The CDR3 loop reads CASSPGLSSTDTQYF. As DNA, the CDR3 is TGTGCCAGCAGTCCGGGACTATCTAGCACAGATACGCAGTATTTT. V is TRBV27 and J is TRBJ2-3; 7 bases are shared with TRBD2. V dropped 5 bases and J dropped 0; count of bases not matched to a gene: 5. CDR3 length equals 15 residues. CDR1 MNHEY and CDR2 SMNVEV come from the germline V gene (reference sequence).

This clonotype appeared many times. The rearrangement joins TRBV28 to TRBJ2-5, with D tentatively TRBD1 or TRBD2 (5 bases each). Looked up from germline, CDR1 is MDHEN and CDR2 is SYDVKM. The germline V and J ends were trimmed by 5 bases and 7 bases, with 17 bases remaining between them. The CDR3 totals 14 residues. The CDR3 sequence is CASSGTGRMGTQYF. In DNA, the CDR3 is TGTGCCAGCAGTGGGACGGGGCGTATGGGGACCCAGTACTTC. The variable domain in full, with the rest retrieved from reference TRBV28 and TRBJ2-5, is DVKVTQSSRYLVKRTGEKVFLECVQDMDHENMFWYRQDPGLGLRLIYFSYDVKMKEKGDIPEGYSVSREKKERFSLILESASTNQTSMYLCASSGTGRMGTQYFGPGTRLLVL.

Only a few counts were recorded for this clonotype. Sequence at one end of the junction differs from germline and may be a read error. This chain connects TRBV13 to TRBJ1-6; possibly TRBD1 for D (6 bases). The CDR3 sequence is 16 residues long. Germline-derived CDR1 and CDR2 are PRHDT and FYEKMQ (reference sequence). CDR3 region: CASSLLGSGANSPLHF. Here the CDR3 DNA reads TGCGCCAGCAGCTTGTTGGGTTCAGGGGCTAATTCACCCCTCCACTTT.

The chain combines TRBV5-1 with TRBJ2-3; D unclear. Trimming took off 9 bases at V and 4 bases at J, with 21 bases between the two ends. The CDR3 has 15 amino acids. Germline V CDR1 and CDR2: SGHRS, YFSETQ. The CDR3 is CATKESRSPPDTQYF. The CDR3 nucleotides read TGCGCCACCAAGGAATCTCGTAGTCCTCCAGATACGCAGTATTTT. The variable domain in full, completed from reference TRBV5-1 and TRBJ2-3, reads KAGVTQTPRYLIKTRGQQVTLSCSPISGHRSVSWYQQTPGQGLQFLFEYFSETQRNKGNFPGRFSGRQFSNSRSEMNVSTLELGDSALYLCATKESRSPPDTQYFGPGTRLTVL.

This clonotype was found a few times. V gene TRBV27 combines with J gene TRBJ2-1; D perhaps matches TRBD2 (6 bases). The length of the CDR3 is 14 residues. CDR1 MNHEY and CDR2 SMNVEV come from the germline V gene (reference sequence). V was shortened by 3 bases and J by 9 bases, with 15 bases between the two germline ends. The chain's CDR3 is CASSLGLANREQFF. The CDR3 nucleotides are TGTGCCAGCAGTTTGGGGCTAGCGAACCGTGAGCAGTTCTTC.

Concerning this clonotype itself: A much larger clone lies a single base off, so this may be a read error. This rearrangement joins TRBV6-9 to TRBJ2-1; 7 bases fit TRBD2. CDR1 MNHGY and CDR2 SVAAGI come from the germline V gene. The CDR3 extends over 16 amino acids. Trimming cost V 11 bases and J 4 bases; bases outside gene matches: 17. The CDR3 bases are TGTGCCGGCACCTCCGCGGGGCGCGGGAGATACAATGAGCAGTTCTTC. Its protein is CAGTSAGRGRYNEQFF.

This clonotype was counted ten times or more. The chain couples TRBV27 to TRBJ1-4; tentative D call: TRBD1 (5 bases). Germline V gene lookup returns CDR1 MNHEY and CDR2 SMNVEV (reference sequence). CDR3 length equals 16 residues. Between the trimmed V and J ends, which lost 7 bases and 4 bases, there was a span of 19 bases. The CDR3 loop is CASKDEGASFNEKLFF. The CDR3, as DNA: TGTGCCAGCAAGGACGAAGGGGCTAGCTTTAATGAAAAACTGTTTTTT. Full variable domain (rest looked up from reference TRBV27 and TRBJ1-4): EAQVTQNPRYLITVTGKKLTVTCSQNMNHEYMSWYRQDPGLGLRQIYYSMNVEVTDKGDVPEGYKVSRKEKRNFPLILESPSPNQTSLYFCASKDEGASFNEKLFFGSGTQLSVL.

This clonotype was seen a few times. This sequence joins TRBV6-1 and TRBJ2-1, with D unresolved. Germline V gene sequence: CDR1 MNHNS, CDR2 SASEGT. This CDR3 region has 13 residues. The ends were cut back, 7 bases at V and 5 bases at J, with 12 bases in the middle. Written as DNA, the CDR3 is TGTGCCAGCATGTGGGGTTGGGACAATGAGCAGTTCTTC. Its translation is CASMWGWDNEQFF.